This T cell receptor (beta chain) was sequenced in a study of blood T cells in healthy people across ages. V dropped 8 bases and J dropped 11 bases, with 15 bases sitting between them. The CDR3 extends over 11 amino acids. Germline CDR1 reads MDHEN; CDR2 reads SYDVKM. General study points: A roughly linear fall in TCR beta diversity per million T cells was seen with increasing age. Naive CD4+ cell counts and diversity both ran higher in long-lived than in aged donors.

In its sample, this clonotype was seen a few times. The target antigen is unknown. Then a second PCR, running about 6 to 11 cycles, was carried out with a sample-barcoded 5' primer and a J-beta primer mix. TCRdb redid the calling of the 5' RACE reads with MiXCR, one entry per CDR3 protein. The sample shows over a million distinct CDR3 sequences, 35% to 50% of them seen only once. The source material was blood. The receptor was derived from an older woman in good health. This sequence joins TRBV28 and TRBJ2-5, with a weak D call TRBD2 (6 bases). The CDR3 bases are TGTGCCAGCGGTGGGACTCCAGAGCAGTACTTC. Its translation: CASGGTPEQYF.